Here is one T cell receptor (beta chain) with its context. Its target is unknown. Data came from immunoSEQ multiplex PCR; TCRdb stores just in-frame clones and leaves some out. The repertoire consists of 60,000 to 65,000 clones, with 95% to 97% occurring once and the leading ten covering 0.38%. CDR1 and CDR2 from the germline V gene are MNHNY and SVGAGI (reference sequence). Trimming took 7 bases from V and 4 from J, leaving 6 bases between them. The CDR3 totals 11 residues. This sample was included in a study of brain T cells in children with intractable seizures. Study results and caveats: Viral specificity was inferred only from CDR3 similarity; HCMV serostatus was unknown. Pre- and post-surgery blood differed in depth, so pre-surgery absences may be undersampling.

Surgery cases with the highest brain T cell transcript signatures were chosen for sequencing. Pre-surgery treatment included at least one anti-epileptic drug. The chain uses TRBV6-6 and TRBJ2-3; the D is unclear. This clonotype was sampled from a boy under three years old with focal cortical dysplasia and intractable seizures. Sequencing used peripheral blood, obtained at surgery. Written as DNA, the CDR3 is TGTGCCAGCAAGAAGGCAGATACGCAGTATTTT. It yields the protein CASKKADTQYF.